The rows below give T cell receptor beta chains drawn from one sample of a study of T cell responses to AZD1222 COVID-19 vaccine. Measured with immunoSEQ multiplex PCR; TCRdb has only the in-frame clones, and not every one. The table records approximately 150,000 clones, approximately 86% of them present only once. Source: peripheral blood, taken 28 days after the second dose of the MenACWY control vaccine. The receptor set was obtained from an adult who received the MenACWY meningococcal vaccine as a control. Each CDR3 is given with its conserved first and last residue. D genes are given only for firm matches. Only some rows state a clone size, as once, few, many or a class for expanded clones.

CATARLADTDTQYF TGTGCCACAGCGCGGCTAGCGGACACAGATACGCAGTATTTT 14 - TRBD2 TRBJ2-3 TRBV7-9
CASSTYDSPNTDTQYF TGCGCCAGCAGCACCTACGACAGTCCGAACACAGATACGCAGTATTTT 16 - - TRBJ2-3 TRBV5-1
CASSPGGIYTEAFF TGTGCCAGCAGCCCCGGAGGCATTTACACTGAAGCTTTCTTT 14 - - TRBJ1-1 TRBV7-2
CAIMRGNLIPDTQYF TGTGCCATCATGCGGGGGAATTTAATTCCAGATACGCAGTATTTT 15 - TRBD2 TRBJ2-3 TRBV10-3
CASSLDSSTDTQYF TGTGCCAGCAGTCTAGATTCTAGCACAGATACGCAGTATTTT 14 - - TRBJ2-3 TRBV6-4
CASSLGAVNTEAFF TGTGCCAGCAGCTTAGGTGCGGTCAACACTGAAGCTTTCTTT 14 - - TRBJ1-1 TRBV11-3
CASSHHGTESYGYTF TGTGCCAGCAGCCATCATGGGACAGAGAGTTATGGCTACACCTTC 15 once TRBD1 TRBJ1-2 TRBV3-1/TRBV3-2
CASSRPTDTQYF TGTGCCAGCTCCCGGCCCACAGATACGCAGTATTTT 12 - - TRBJ2-3 TRBV18
CASSVTDTYEQYF TGTGCCAGCAGTGTGACCGATACCTACGAGCAGTACTTC 13 - - TRBJ2-7 TRBV6-4
CASSLEGLNTEAFF TGTGCCAGCAGCTTGGAAGGCCTGAACACTGAAGCTTTCTTT 14 - - TRBJ1-1 TRBV5-5
CASSPLRDSDQAFF TGTGCCAGCAGCCCCCTCCGGGACAGCGATCAGGCTTTCTTT 14 - TRBD1 TRBJ1-1 TRBV7-6
CASSRQTGDTEAFF TGTGCCAGCAGCCGGCAGACAGGAGACACTGAAGCTTTCTTT 14 - - TRBJ1-1 TRBV4-2
CASRPGTGASSGANVLTF TGTGCCAGCAGACCCGGGACAGGCGCCTCCTCTGGGGCCAACGTCCTGACTTTC 18 - TRBD1 TRBJ2-6 TRBV2
CASSLSWTGDNEQFF TGTGCCAGCAGCTTATCGTGGACAGGGGACAATGAGCAGTTCTTC 15 - TRBD1 TRBJ2-1 TRBV7-2
CASSFGGGHTEAFF TGCGCCAGCAGCTTCGGGGGCGGACACACTGAAGCTTTCTTT 14 - - TRBJ1-1 TRBV5-1
CASSWGQGQGYTF TGTGCCAGCAGCTGGGGACAGGGTCAAGGCTACACCTTC 13 - TRBD1 TRBJ1-2 TRBV12-3/TRBV12-4
CASGPSETQYF TGTGCTAGTGGTCCCTCAGAGACCCAGTACTTC 11 once - TRBJ2-5 TRBV12-5
CATSLRGFTEAFF TGTGCCACCAGTTTGAGGGGTTTCACTGAAGCTTTCTTT 13 - - TRBJ1-1 TRBV24-1
CASSVDPGTANSPLHF TGTGCCAGCAGCGTAGACCCGGGGACAGCTAATTCACCCCTCCACTTT 16 - TRBD1 TRBJ1-6 TRBV9
CASSSGSVTSHEQYF TGTGCCAGCAGTTCGGGGAGCGTCACCTCCCACGAGCAGTACTTC 15 few - TRBJ2-7 TRBV6-5
CATSGYGTDTDTQYF TGTGCCACCAGTGGTTACGGGACAGACACAGATACGCAGTATTTT 15 - TRBD1 TRBJ2-3 TRBV24-1
CASSAGEKLFF TGTGCCAGCTCGGCGGGTGAAAAACTGTTTTTT 11 once - TRBJ1-4 TRBV11-3
CASSSQFGAEAFF TGTGCCAGCAGCTCCCAATTTGGGGCTGAAGCTTTCTTT 13 - - TRBJ1-1 TRBV11-1
CAWSASPSLYGYTF TGTGCCTGGAGTGCCTCTCCCTCACTCTATGGCTACACCTTC 14 - - TRBJ1-2 TRBV30
CASSSRDRVVYGYTF TGTGCCAGCAGTTCCCGGGACAGGGTAGTCTATGGCTACACCTTC 15 - TRBD1 TRBJ1-2 TRBV6-5